This T cell receptor beta chain appears in the sequencing data of a study of blood T cell repertoires in COVID-19. About the study: From the United States, Italy and Spain came samples of acute and convalescent COVID-19.

CDR1 and CDR2 from the germline V gene are SGDLS and YYNGEE. The CDR3 extends over 14 amino acids. Losses at the gene ends were 0 bases for V and 10 bases for J; bases not matched to a gene: 6. Sequencing used immunoSEQ multiplex PCR; TCRdb keeps in-frame clones, though not all of them. This table holds 250,000 to 350,000 clones, around 81% found once. The receptor's source is a woman aged 45-60 years with active or convalescent COVID-19. Input material: peripheral blood. The rearrangement links TRBV9 to TRBJ2-1, with 8 positions matching TRBD2. CDR3 region: CASSVGTSGGEQFF. The CDR3 DNA reads as TGTGCCAGCAGCGTAGGAACCTCGGGGGGGGAGCAGTTCTTC.